What follows are 15 T cell receptor beta chains derived from one specimen sequenced in a study of blood T cell repertoires in COVID-19 (dated by TCRdb to about 2020). Libraries were made using the immunoSEQ multiplex PCR assay. Here the immuneACCESS table is served through TCRdb, limited to in-frame sequences with V and J called. Missing clones are a known gap in these copies; in checked studies unresolved V genes cover under half, and the rest lacks a known reason. The sample table lists about 170,000 clones, approximately 91% of them with a count of one. The top ten hold about 5% of the sample. The sample was peripheral blood. The receptors come from a man younger than 30 with COVID-19, enrolled during active disease.

This clone occurred once. The rearrangement joins TRBV6-1 to TRBJ1-1; D unresolved. This CDR3 comprises 13 residues. CDR1 is MNHNS and CDR2 is SASEGT in the germline V gene. V lost 6 bases to trimming and J lost 0 bases, with 8 bases between them. This CDR3 is CASSPFMNTEAFF. The CDR3 DNA reads TGTGCCAGCAGCCCATTCATGAACACTGAAGCTTTCTTT.

The chain recombines TRBV28 with TRBJ1-2; D is ambiguous. This CDR3 is built from 17 residues. Germline-derived CDR1 and CDR2 are MDHEN and SYDVKM. V lost 1 base and J lost 2, with 17 bases in between. The CDR3 DNA sequence: TGTGCCAGCAGTTTATTCTCAGAGGGCATCGGCAACTATGGCTACACCTTC. It encodes CASSLFSEGIGNYGYTF.

The V gene is TRBV19, the J gene TRBJ2-5; tentative D call: TRBD1 (5 bases). CDR3 length equals 14 residues. Germline V gives CDR1 LNHDA, CDR2 SQIVND (reference sequence). Trimming removed 2 bases at V and 5 bases at J, with 12 bases between. CDR3 DNA: TGTGCCAGTAGTATAAGGGGTTTTGGGGAGACCCAGTACTTC. This codes for CASSIRGFGETQYF.

The table lists this clone with a few counts. The gene calls are TRBV5-6 and TRBJ2-7, with D perhaps TRBD2 (5 bases). V was shortened by 5 bases and J by 1 base, with 16 bases between the two germline ends. The CDR3 has 15 residues. CDR1 is SGHDT, CDR2 YYEEEE, per germline. CDR3 bases: TGTGCCAGCAGAACTTGGTGGGTAGCGTCCTACGAGCAGTACTTC. Protein: CASRTWWVASYEQYF. Combining the CDR3 with reference TRBV5-6 and TRBJ2-7 gives the whole variable domain DAGVTQSPTHLIKTRGQQVTLRCSPKSGHDTVSWYQQALGQGPQFIFQYYEEEERQRGNFPDRFSGHQFPNYSSELNVNALLLGDSALYLCASRTWWVASYEQYFGPGTRLTVT.

The chain couples TRBV5-6 to TRBJ2-7; D is perhaps TRBD2 (5 bases). Trimming cost V 5 bases and J 2 bases, with 11 bases left between them. The CDR3 spans 13 residues. The germline V gene encodes CDR1 SGHDT and CDR2 YYEEEE. The CDR3 DNA follows: TGTGCCAGCAGTAGGAGGACTCCCTACGAGCAGTACTTC. Protein sequence: CASSRRTPYEQYF.

This rearrangement joins TRBV28 to TRBJ1-2; weak D call: TRBD1 (5 bases). Trimming removed 7 bases at V and 8 bases at J, with 17 bases between. The CDR3 is 13 residues long. Germline V gives CDR1 MDHEN, CDR2 SYDVKM. CDR3: CASTPLGGRGYTF. CDR3 in DNA: TGTGCCAGCACCCCCCTGGGGGGACGGGGCTACACCTTC.

The chain couples TRBV19 to TRBJ1-3; D is unresolved. The CDR3 is 13 residues long. Germline CDR1 reads LNHDA; CDR2 reads SQIVND (reference sequence). V was trimmed by 8 bases and J by 3 bases, leaving 11 bases between them. The CDR3 is CASDAGFGNTIYF. The DNA for the CDR3 is TGTGCCAGTGACGCGGGGTTTGGAAACACCATATATTTT.

The gene calls are TRBV9 and TRBJ2-2; possibly TRBD2 for D (6 bases). This CDR3 is 15 amino acids long. V lost 3 bases and J lost 0, with 9 bases in between. Germline CDR1 and CDR2: SGDLS and YYNGEE. The CDR3 DNA reads as TGTGCCAGCAGCGAAAGCGGGTCGAACACCGGGGAGCTGTTTTTT. The encoded protein is CASSESGSNTGELFF.

The J gene is TRBJ2-5, the V gene TRBV5-1; perhaps TRBD1 as D (6 bases). V shed 1 base and J shed 2 bases, with 9 bases lying between them. The germline V gene encodes CDR1 SGHRS and CDR2 YFSETQ. The CDR3 loop spans 14 amino acids. In DNA, the CDR3 is TGCGCCAGCAGCTTGAGGCAGGGGCAAGAGACCCAGTACTTC. Residues: CASSLRQGQETQYF.

This rearrangement joins TRBV5-4 to TRBJ2-6; possible D gene TRBD1, 6 bases. V gave up 6 bases and J gave up 0 bases, with 13 bases separating them. CDR3 length: 16 residues. CDR1 and CDR2 (germline): SGHNT, YYREEE (reference sequence). In DNA form, the CDR3 reads TGTGCCAGCACCAGAGACAGGAACTCTGGGGCCAACGTCCTGACTTTC. Residues: CASTRDRNSGANVLTF.

This clone was recorded once. The chain combines TRBV5-1 with TRBJ2-1, with 7 bases identical to TRBD2. This CDR3 is built from 13 residues. J was trimmed by 9 bases and V by 3 bases; bases with no gene match: 6. Germline-derived CDR1 and CDR2 are SGHRS and YFSETQ. DNA of the CDR3: TGCGCCAGCAGCTCGACTAGCCCAGGTGAGCAGTTCTTC. Translating it yields CASSSTSPGEQFF.

This clone was observed a few times. This rearrangement joins TRBV29-1 to TRBJ2-7, with 10 positions matching TRBD2. From germline, CDR1 is SQVTM and CDR2 ANQGSEA. This CDR3 has 14 residues. V shed 4 bases and J 3 bases; nucleotides not matched to a gene: 6. The CDR3 loop reads CSVATGTSVYEQYF. The DNA for the CDR3 is TGCAGCGTTGCAACCGGGACTAGCGTCTACGAGCAGTACTTC.

CDR3 amino acids: CASSIDRGNQPQHF. DNA for the CDR3: TGTGCCAGCAGCATCGACAGGGGTAATCAGCCCCAGCATTTT. V and J are TRBV5-4 and TRBJ1-5, with 8 positions matching TRBD1. Germline lookup yields CDR1 SGHNT and CDR2 YYREEE (reference sequence). The CDR3 consists of 14 residues. V was clipped by 4 bases and J by 4 bases; unmatched bases: 4. The full variable domain, in which reference TRBV5-4 and TRBJ1-5 provide the parts outside the CDR3, is ETGVTQSPTHLIKTRGQQVTLRCSSQSGHNTVSWYQQALGQGPQFIFQYYREEENGRGNFPPRFSGLQFPNYSSELNVNALELDDSALYLCASSIDRGNQPQHFGDGTRLSIL.

The CDR3 loop is CASSQDFVGQGHTGELFF. The CDR3 coding sequence is TGCGCCAGCAGCCAAGATTTCGTCGGACAGGGTCACACCGGGGAGCTGTTTTTT. The genes are TRBV4-1 and TRBJ2-2, with 8 bases lining up with TRBD1. Germline CDR1 and CDR2: MGHRA and YSYEKL. The trim removed 0 bases at V and 3 bases at J, leaving 9 bases unmatched. This CDR3 contains 18 residues.

V and J are TRBV28 and TRBJ2-7, with D possibly being TRBD1 (6 bases). Germline V gives CDR1 MDHEN, CDR2 SYDVKM. The CDR3 length is 13 residues. V gave up 5 bases and J gave up 2 bases, with 10 bases separating them. Here the CDR3 DNA reads TGTGCCAGCAGTGAACAGGGACCCTACGAGCAGTACTTC. Translation: CASSEQGPYEQYF.